These 7 T cell receptor beta chains were all obtained from the same sample, sequenced in a study of cytomegalovirus exposure and HLA in healthy donors. PCR was performed using 60 Vbeta and 13 Jbeta primers. Repertoires were generated with immunoSEQ multiplex PCR, while TCRdb's copy carries only in-frame clones and drops some. The sample contains about 170,000 clones, 80% to 85% of which appear only once. The sequenced sample consisted of PBMCs. Receptors originate from a male donor in good health and CMV-seronegative.

This chain links TRBV4-1 with TRBJ2-7; D is unresolved. This CDR3 is 16 amino acids long. Trimming took off 1 base at V and 3 bases at J, with 16 bases between the two ends. Germline loops: CDR1 MGHRA, CDR2 YSYEKL. In nucleotides, the CDR3 is TGCGCCAGCAGCCAAGTCGGGTCCAAAACCAACTACGAGCAGTACTTC. Its translation is CASSQVGSKTNYEQYF.

This chain links TRBV5-4 with TRBJ2-3; possibly TRBD1 for D (5 bases). V was clipped by 3 bases and J by 0 bases, with 11 bases between them. Germline CDR1 SGHNT, CDR2 YYREEE (reference sequence). This CDR3 is 15 amino acids long. CDR3 sequence reads: CASSWGGVSTDTQYF. CDR3 nucleotides: TGTGCCAGCAGCTGGGGCGGTGTTAGCACAGATACGCAGTATTTT.

The V gene is TRBV5-1, the J gene TRBJ1-3; 9 bases align to TRBD1. Germline CDR1 is SGHRS and CDR2 is YFSETQ. The CDR3 runs 15 residues. V gave up 2 bases and J gave up 3 bases; unmatched junction bases: 3. The CDR3 loop is CASSFGDRDGNTIYF. The DNA for the CDR3 is TGCGCCAGCAGCTTTGGGGACAGGGATGGAAACACCATATATTTT.

This chain joins TRBV25-1 and TRBJ2-1; 7 bases fit TRBD1. Looked up from germline, CDR1 is MGHDK and CDR2 is SYGVNS. V was clipped by 7 bases and J by 5 bases; unmatched bases: 5. CDR3 length: 13 amino acids. The CDR3 sequence: CASIGQAHNEQFF. In DNA form, the CDR3 reads TGTGCCAGCATAGGACAGGCACACAATGAGCAGTTCTTC.

J is TRBJ1-1 and V is TRBV19; D is possibly TRBD1 (6 bases). This CDR3 spans 15 amino acids. The germline V gene encodes CDR1 LNHDA and CDR2 SQIVND (reference sequence). The V end lost 3 bases, the J end lost 5 bases, and 16 bases lay between the germline ends. CDR3 protein: CASSIQGSSRTEAFF. In nucleotides, the CDR3 is TGTGCCAGTAGTATCCAGGGGTCCTCGAGGACTGAAGCTTTCTTT.

This chain links TRBV6-5 with TRBJ2-1, with TRBD2 matching 9 bases. V lost 5 bases and J lost 4; bases outside the gene matches: 6. The CDR3 loop spans 15 amino acids. The germline CDR1 and CDR2 sequences are MNHEY and SVGAGI. CDR3 DNA sequence: TGTGCCAGCAGTCTTACTAGCGGGTCATACAATGAGCAGTTCTTC. It encodes CASSLTSGSYNEQFF.

The J gene is TRBJ2-3, the V gene TRBV11-2, with a weak D call TRBD1 (7 bases). The CDR3 spans 15 residues. Germline CDR1 and CDR2: SGHAT and FQNNGV. V was trimmed by 4 bases and J by 2 bases, leaving 13 bases between them. This CDR3 reads CASSWGDRVTDTQYF. The CDR3 nucleotides read TGTGCCAGCAGCTGGGGGGACAGAGTCACAGATACGCAGTATTTT. Full variable domain (rest looked up from reference TRBV11-2 and TRBJ2-3): EAGVAQSPRYKIIEKRQSVAFWCNPISGHATLYWYQQILGQGPKLLIQFQNNGVVDDSQLPKDRFSAERLKGVDSTLKIQPAKLEDSAVYLCASSWGDRVTDTQYFGPGTRLTVL.